The rows below give T cell receptor beta chains drawn from one sample of a study of cytomegalovirus exposure and HLA in healthy donors. Sequencing used immunoSEQ multiplex PCR; TCRdb keeps in-frame clones, though not all of them. The sample includes 150,000 to 180,000 clones, about 88% of them seen just once. The specimen was PBMCs. All receptors derive from a woman aged 18-30 years in good health and CMV-seronegative. Both conserved end residues are part of each CDR3. Each record gives: J gene, D gene, V gene, CDR3 DNA, CDR3 protein. A D gene is named only where the DNA matches it firmly.

J gene: TRBJ2-6
D gene: NA
V gene: TRBV30
CDR3 DNA: TGTGCCTGGACCACAGGCTTTGGGGCCAACGTCCTGACTTTC
CDR3 protein: CAWTTGFGANVLTF

J gene: TRBJ2-3
D gene: TRBD2
V gene: TRBV10-3
CDR3 DNA: TGTGCCATCAGCCCGGGTAGCGGGAGGGGCGGTACAGATACGCAGTATTTT
CDR3 protein: CAISPGSGRGGTDTQYF

J gene: TRBJ2-7
D gene: NA
V gene: TRBV19
CDR3 DNA: TGTGCCAGTAGTATCAGAAGCGACTCCTACGAGCAGTACTTC
CDR3 protein: CASSIRSDSYEQYF

J gene: TRBJ2-1
D gene: TRBD2
V gene: TRBV10-3
CDR3 DNA: TGTGCCATCTCGGTGGGCGGGGGGGCCTACAATGAGCAGTTCTTC
CDR3 protein: CAISVGGGAYNEQFF

J gene: TRBJ1-6
D gene: NA
V gene: TRBV9
CDR3 DNA: TGTGCCAGCAGCGTAGGAGTCTCCTATAATTCACCCCTCCACTTT
CDR3 protein: CASSVGVSYNSPLHF

J gene: TRBJ1-2
D gene: NA
V gene: TRBV21-1
CDR3 DNA: TGTGCCAGCAGCAAAGTTTCGGAGGGAGGCTACACCTTC
CDR3 protein: CASSKVSEGGYTF

J gene: TRBJ2-7
D gene: NA
V gene: TRBV19
CDR3 DNA: TGTGCCAGTAGTCCCTTCGGGAGCTCCTACGAGCAGTACTTC
CDR3 protein: CASSPFGSSYEQYF

J gene: TRBJ2-3
D gene: TRBD1
V gene: TRBV4-1
CDR3 DNA: TGCGCCAGCAGCCAAGTCGGACAGGGGGCGAGAGATACGCAGTATTTT
CDR3 protein: CASSQVGQGARDTQYF

J gene: TRBJ2-7
D gene: NA
V gene: TRBV10-1
CDR3 DNA: TGCGCCAGCAGTGTACAGGGGCCGGGACTCCCCTACGAGCAGTACTTC
CDR3 protein: CASSVQGPGLPYEQYF

J gene: TRBJ1-1
D gene: TRBD1
V gene: TRBV5-4
CDR3 DNA: TGTGCCAGCAGCGCGGCAACAGGGGGCGGTTCAGCTTTCTTT
CDR3 protein: CASSAATGGGSAFF

J gene: TRBJ2-5
D gene: TRBD2
V gene: TRBV7-8
CDR3 DNA: TGTGCCAGCGGGCTAGCGGGATGGGTGGGGGAGACCCAGTACTTC
CDR3 protein: CASGLAGWVGETQYF

J gene: TRBJ1-4
D gene: NA
V gene: TRBV28
CDR3 DNA: TGTGCCAGCGGGGGGACTAATGAAAAACTGTTTTTT
CDR3 protein: CASGGTNEKLFF

J gene: TRBJ2-5
D gene: TRBD1
V gene: TRBV27
CDR3 DNA: TGTGCCAGCAGTTTTCTTAGTCGGGGACAGGGTTTTGGTAAGGAGACCCAGTACTTC
CDR3 protein: CASSFLSRGQGFGKETQYF

J gene: TRBJ1-5
D gene: TRBD1
V gene: TRBV18
CDR3 DNA: TGTGCCAGCTCCCCGGGACAGAATAGCAATCAGCCCCAGCATTTT
CDR3 protein: CASSPGQNSNQPQHF

J gene: TRBJ2-3
D gene: TRBD2
V gene: TRBV5-6
CDR3 DNA: TGTGCCAGCCGCTACGGGACTAGTTTCACAGATACGCAGTATTTT
CDR3 protein: CASRYGTSFTDTQYF

J gene: TRBJ2-5
D gene: TRBD1
V gene: TRBV5-6
CDR3 DNA: TGTGCCAGCAAAGGTGGGGGACAGGGGGACGAGACCCAGTACTTC
CDR3 protein: CASKGGGQGDETQYF

J gene: TRBJ2-6
D gene: NA
V gene: TRBV4-2
CDR3 DNA: TGTGCCAGCAGCCAAGAATTTGGGCCCTCTGGGGCCAACGTCCTGACTTTC
CDR3 protein: CASSQEFGPSGANVLTF

J gene: TRBJ2-1
D gene: TRBD2
V gene: TRBV7-3
CDR3 DNA: TGTGCCAGCAGCTTAAATAGCGGGTACAATGAGCAGTTCTTC
CDR3 protein: CASSLNSGYNEQFF